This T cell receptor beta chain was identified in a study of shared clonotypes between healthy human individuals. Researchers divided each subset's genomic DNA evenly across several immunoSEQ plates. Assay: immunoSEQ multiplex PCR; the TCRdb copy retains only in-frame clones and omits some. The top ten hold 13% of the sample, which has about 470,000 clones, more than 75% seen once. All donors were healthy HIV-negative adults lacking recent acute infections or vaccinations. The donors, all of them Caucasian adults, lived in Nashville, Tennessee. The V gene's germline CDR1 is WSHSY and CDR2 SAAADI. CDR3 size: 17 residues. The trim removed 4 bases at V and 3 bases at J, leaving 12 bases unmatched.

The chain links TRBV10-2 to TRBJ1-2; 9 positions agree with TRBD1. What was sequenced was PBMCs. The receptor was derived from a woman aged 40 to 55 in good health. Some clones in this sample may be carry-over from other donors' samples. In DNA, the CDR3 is TGCGCCAGCAGTGTCCCGGGACAGGGCCCGCGGGACTATGGCTACACCTTC. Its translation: CASSVPGQGPRDYGYTF.